The 16 T cell receptor beta chains reported below all come from one sample, sequenced in a study of T cells in Graves' hyperthyroidism and ophthalmopathy. Using RNA transcripts as the source, TCR beta CDR3 regions were amplified. The HTBI primer set was used in a first-round RT-PCR of the TCR CDR3. TCRdb processed the multiplex PCR reads anew with MiXCR; each CDR3 protein has one entry. The repertoire has around 33,000 distinct CDR3 sequences, 49% of them found once; the top ten carry about 6%. Specimen: blood. The source is a woman between 45 and 65 years old with Graves' hyperthyroidism that later progressed to Graves' ophthalmopathy.

With regard to this clonotype: The junction departs from the called germline gene at one end, perhaps through a read error. Here the CDR3 reads CASNPVLANYNEQLF. DNA for the CDR3: TGTGCCAGCAACCCAGTACTAGCGAACTACAATGAGCAGCTCTTC. The genes are TRBV7-2 and TRBJ2-1; 7 bases are a match to TRBD2. There are 15 residues in the CDR3. CDR1 is SGHTA, CDR2 FQGNSA, per germline.

This clonotype appeared many times. This chain uses TRBV27 with TRBJ2-7, with D hard to call. The CDR3 contains 15 residues. Germline V gene lookup returns CDR1 MNHEY and CDR2 SMNVEV (reference sequence). Trimming took 3 bases from V and 2 from J, leaving 14 bases between them. CDR3 region: CASSLSLGRTYEQYF. The CDR3 region has the DNA TGTGCCAGCAGTTTGTCACTTGGACGGACCTACGAGCAGTACTTC.

The table lists this clonotype with many counts. This sequence joins TRBV19 and TRBJ1-2; TRBD1 matches at 7 bases. V was clipped by 3 bases and J by 8 bases; unmatched bases: 9. Germline V gene sequence: CDR1 LNHDA, CDR2 SQIVND (reference sequence). This CDR3 is 14 amino acids long. Written as DNA, the CDR3 is TGTGCCAGTAGTATCTATGGGACAGACGACGGCTACACCTTC. This encodes CASSIYGTDDGYTF.

This clonotype occurred many times. The chain carries TRBV6-5 and TRBJ2-7; D unclear. This CDR3 has 11 residues. Germline V gives CDR1 MNHEY, CDR2 SVGAGI. V was shortened by 4 bases and J by 6 bases, with 7 bases between the two germline ends. CDR3 sequence: CASSSPTEQYF. CDR3 in DNA: TGTGCCAGCAGTTCCCCAACCGAGCAGTACTTC.

This clonotype has at least ten counts. The V gene is TRBV6-5, the J gene TRBJ1-5, with D hard to call. Germline V gene data show CDR1 as MNHEY and CDR2 as SVGAGI. The CDR3 is made up of 15 amino acids. Trimming left V 6 bases short and J 0 bases short, with 12 bases between. CDR3 bases: TGTGCCAGCAGCCGAGCGTGGGATAGCAATCAGCCCCAGCATTTT. It specifies CASSRAWDSNQPQHF.

In its sample, this clonotype was seen many times. The genes are TRBV20-1 and TRBJ1-1; the D gene is possibly TRBD1 (6 bases). The germline CDR1 and CDR2 sequences are DFQATT and SNEGSKA (reference sequence). This CDR3 region has 14 residues. Trimming took 0 bases from V and 2 from J, leaving 10 bases between them. The CDR3 sequence: CSARDGGPNTEAFF. Written as DNA, the CDR3 is TGCAGTGCTAGAGATGGGGGCCCCAACACTGAAGCTTTCTTT.

Many counts were recorded for this clonotype. The chain recombines TRBV6-6 with TRBJ2-7; 7 nucleotides align to TRBD2. The CDR3 loop spans 14 amino acids. V dropped 7 bases and J dropped 4; count of bases not matched to a gene: 10. The germline V gene encodes CDR1 MNHNY and CDR2 SVGAGI (reference sequence). This CDR3 is CASMSGRERYEQYF. The CDR3 nucleotides are TGTGCCAGCATGAGCGGGCGGGAGAGATACGAGCAGTACTTC.

Comment on this clonotype: The DNA is omitted, as the CDR3 cannot be located on it reliably, and the CDR3 follows TCRdb's listing. The J gene is TRBJ2-5, the V gene TRBV7-5; the table gives TRBD2 as D, unverified against the DNA. TRBV7-5 is designated a pseudogene. The CDR3 spans 20 amino acids, including both terminal residues. CDR3: CISVPDQFRTSGSARETQYF.

As regards this clonotype: A read error may produce the germline difference seen at one junction end. The chain employs TRBV18 and TRBJ1-5, with TRBD1 as a possible D gene (5 bases). There are 12 residues in the CDR3. The germline V gene has CDR1 KGHSH and CDR2 LQKENI. The CDR3 DNA reads as TGTGCCGGCTCCCCCGCGCAGGGGCCCCAGCATTTT. Its translation: CAGSPAQGPQHF.

CDR3 residues: CSVAQGANTEAFF. The CDR3 bases are TGCAGTGTAGCACAGGGGGCGAACACTGAAGCTTTCTTT. The chain recombines TRBV20-1 with TRBJ1-1; TRBD1 agrees at 9 bases. V was clipped by 7 bases and J by 1 base; unmatched bases: 4. The CDR3 loop spans 13 amino acids. CDR1 and CDR2 from the germline V gene are DFQATT and SNEGSKA (reference sequence).

CDR3 sequence: CAWSLPAHNPYEQYF. CDR3 nucleotide sequence: TGTGCCTGGAGTCTACCCGCACATAACCCCTACGAGCAGTACTTC. The chain carries TRBV30 and TRBJ2-7; D call uncertain. The length of the CDR3 is 15 residues. The germline gives CDR1 GTSNPN, CDR2 SVGIG (reference sequence). Trimming took 2 bases from V and 2 from J, leaving 16 bases between them.

As concerns this clonotype: This is likely a read error, given that the CDR3 carries no conserved phenylalanine or tryptophan at its end. The chain couples TRBV19 to TRBJ1-5; tentatively, D is TRBD1 (6 bases). V lost 4 bases and J lost 11, with 15 bases in between. The CDR3 contains 13 residues. CDR1 is LNHDA, CDR2 SQIVND, per germline (reference sequence). As DNA, the CDR3 is TGTGCCAGTAGTACTAACCGGGAGGGGGCCCAGCATGCT. This sequence encodes CASSTNREGAQHA.

This clonotype was recorded at least ten times. The V and J genes are TRBV4-1 and TRBJ1-5; no clear D. The ends were cut back, 0 bases at V and 3 bases at J, with 9 bases in the middle. CDR3 length: 15 amino acids. Germline CDR1 MGHRA, CDR2 YSYEKL. The CDR3, as DNA: TGCGCCAGCAGCCAAGATCGTAGGGACAATCAGCCCCAGCATTTT. Encoded protein: CASSQDRRDNQPQHF.

V and J are TRBV30 and TRBJ2-7; TRBD2 matches at 8 bases. The CDR3 covers 14 residues. The germline V gene encodes CDR1 GTSNPN and CDR2 SVGIG (reference sequence). V shed 2 bases and J 5 bases; nucleotides not matched to a gene: 8. The CDR3 bases are TGTGCCTGGAGTATAATAGCGGGAAAAGACGAGCAGTACTTC. This codes for CAWSIIAGKDEQYF. The complete variable domain, with remaining parts taken from reference TRBV30 and TRBJ2-7, reads SQTIHQWPATLVQPVGSPLSLECTVEGTSNPNLYWYRQAAGRGLQLLFYSVGIGQISSEVPQNLSASRPQDRQFILSSKKLLLSDSGFYLCAWSIIAGKDEQYFGPGTRLTVT.

This clonotype was seen ten or more times. This chain uses TRBV12-3 or TRBV12-4 with TRBJ2-7, with TRBD1 matching 10 bases. The CDR3 sequence is 14 residues long. V gave up 8 bases and J gave up 4 bases; unmatched junction bases: 8. For the CDR3, the DNA is TGTGCCAGCGGCCCCCGGGACAGGGGATACGAGCAGTACTTC. As protein: CASGPRDRGYEQYF.

This rearrangement joins TRBV7-9 to TRBJ2-7; 7 positions match TRBD1. CDR1 SEHNR and CDR2 FQNEAQ come from the germline V gene (reference sequence). CDR3 length: 11 amino acids. V gave up 11 bases and J gave up 6 bases; unmatched junction bases: 7. The CDR3 region is CAGLGTAEQYF. The CDR3 DNA sequence: TGTGCCGGACTCGGGACAGCCGAGCAGTACTTC.